The 3 T cell receptor beta chains listed next were all sequenced from one sample in a study of blood T cells in healthy people across ages. With a J-beta primer mix and a sample-barcoded 5' primer, a second PCR ran about 7 to 12 cycles. TCRdb used MiXCR to reprocess the 5' RACE reads, holding one entry per CDR3 protein. The sample lists about 970,000 distinct CDR3 sequences; around 54% were seen once. Specimen: blood. These receptors were obtained from a woman aged 60 to 75 in good health.

This rearrangement joins TRBV29-1 to TRBJ2-3; the match to TRBD2 covers 7 bases. Trimming at V came to 4 bases and at J to 1 base, leaving 8 bases not matched to a gene. Per the germline V gene, CDR1 is SQVTM and CDR2 is ANQGSEA. The CDR3 extends over 15 amino acids. The CDR3 region is CSVAPSGVGTDTQYF. CDR3 coding DNA: TGCAGCGTTGCCCCAAGCGGGGTAGGCACAGATACGCAGTATTTT.

The rearrangement uses TRBV5-1 and TRBJ2-5; D possibly corresponds to TRBD2 (5 bases). This CDR3 region has 15 residues. V dropped 2 bases and J dropped 2 bases, with 13 bases sitting between them. Germline CDR1 and CDR2: SGHRS and YFSETQ. CDR3 in DNA: TGCGCCAGCAGCTTCGGCCCTAGCCTACAAGAGACCCAGTACTTC. Amino acids: CASSFGPSLQETQYF.

The rearrangement uses TRBV20-1 and TRBJ1-5; D perhaps matches TRBD1 (5 bases). Trimming removed 1 base from V and 3 bases from J, with 13 bases in between. The CDR3 runs 15 residues. CDR1 and CDR2 from the germline V gene are DFQATT and SNEGSKA (reference sequence). As DNA, the CDR3 is TGCAGTGCTAGAGTGGCAGGGCCCTCCAATCAGCCCCAGCATTTT. This translates into CSARVAGPSNQPQHF.